Below are 5 T cell receptor beta chains sequenced from a single sample in a study of blood T cell repertoires in COVID-19. Using immunoSEQ multiplex PCR, the repertoire was profiled, and TCRdb retains in-frame clones only, with some absent. The table records roughly 230,000 clones, just under 90% of them present only once. Sequencing was carried out using PBMCs or T cells enriched from blood (not recorded which). The receptors originated from a woman in her twenties or thirties with acute COVID-19.

The genes are TRBV2 and TRBJ1-2, with 10 bases aligning to TRBD1. The CDR3 is made up of 15 amino acids. The junction had 7 bases not matched to a gene; V was cut back by 5 bases and J by 4 bases. Germline lookup yields CDR1 SNHLY and CDR2 FYNNEI. Here the CDR3 DNA reads TGTGCCAGCAGTAAACGACAGGGGGCACTCTATGGCTACACCTTC. Translation: CASSKRQGALYGYTF.

The chain couples TRBV6-2 or TRBV6-3 to TRBJ2-7; possible D gene TRBD2, 7 bases. Germline V gene sequence: CDR1 MNHEY, CDR2 SVGEGT. The CDR3 sequence is 16 residues long. The V end lost 5 bases, the J end lost 0 bases, and 17 bases lay between the germline ends. In DNA form, the CDR3 reads TGTGCCAGCAGTACCCTCAGGGAGGGGGTCTCCTACGAGCAGTACTTC. Its translation is CASSTLREGVSYEQYF.

The V and J genes are TRBV14 and TRBJ2-7, with TRBD1 as a possible D gene (6 bases). In germline, CDR1 is SGHDN, CDR2 FVKESK. CDR3 size: 12 residues. V lost 1 base, J lost 9 bases, and 10 bases lay in between. CDR3: CASSQGGRWQYF. The CDR3 DNA reads TGTGCCAGCAGCCAAGGGGGGCGGTGGCAGTACTTC.

V gene TRBV19 combines with J gene TRBJ1-3; TRBD1 matches at 8 bases. This CDR3 comprises 16 residues. V shed 1 base, J shed 0 bases, and the junction held 2 bases outside the gene matches. In germline, CDR1 is LNHDA, CDR2 SQIVND (reference sequence). The CDR3 nucleotides are TGTGCCAGTAGTATAGTAACAGGGGGCTCTGGAAACACCATATATTTT. This encodes CASSIVTGGSGNTIYF.

The chain links TRBV7-2 to TRBJ2-5; D may be TRBD1 (6 bases). Germline V gene data show CDR1 as SGHTA and CDR2 as FQGNSA. The CDR3 is 19 amino acids. The germline V and J ends were trimmed by 2 bases and 4 bases, with 26 bases remaining between them. The CDR3 bases are TGTGCCAGCAGCTTATCAAGCAGGGGCCGCGAATTTGGCCTAGAGACCCAGTACTTC. It translates to CASSLSSRGREFGLETQYF.